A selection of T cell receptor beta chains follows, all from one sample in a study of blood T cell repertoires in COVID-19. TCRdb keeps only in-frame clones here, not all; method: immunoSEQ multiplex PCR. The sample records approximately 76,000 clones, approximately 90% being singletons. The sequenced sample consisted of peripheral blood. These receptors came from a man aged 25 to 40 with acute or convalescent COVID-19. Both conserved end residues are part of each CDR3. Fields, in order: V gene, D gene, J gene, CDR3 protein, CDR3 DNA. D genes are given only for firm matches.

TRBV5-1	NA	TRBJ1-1	CASGELTANTEAFF	TGCGCCAGCGGCGAATTGACAGCGAACACTGAAGCTTTCTTT
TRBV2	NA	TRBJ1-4	CASRGAGSANEKLFF	TGTGCCAGCAGGGGCGCAGGTTCTGCTAATGAAAAACTGTTTTTT
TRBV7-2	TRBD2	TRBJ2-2	CASSFGTSVKELFF	TGTGCCAGCAGCTTCGGGACTAGCGTCAAGGAGCTGTTTTTT
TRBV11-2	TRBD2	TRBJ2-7	CASSLPLAGVYEQYF	TGTGCCAGCAGCTTACCACTAGCGGGAGTATACGAGCAGTACTTC
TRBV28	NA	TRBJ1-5	CASTAFRVSNQPQHF	TGTGCCAGCACCGCTTTCCGGGTCTCCAATCAGCCCCAGCATTTT
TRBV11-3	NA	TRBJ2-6	CASSGDSYSGANVLTF	TGTGCCAGCAGCGGGGACTCTTACTCTGGGGCCAACGTCCTGACTTTC
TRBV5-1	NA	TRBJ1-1	CASSFTHGNTEAFF	TGCGCCAGCAGCTTTACCCACGGGAACACTGAAGCTTTCTTT
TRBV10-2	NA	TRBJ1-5	CASSESRDQPQHF	TGCGCCAGCAGTGAGTCCAGGGATCAGCCCCAGCATTTT
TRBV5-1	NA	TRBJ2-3	CASSSRTDTQYF	TGCGCCAGCAGCTCCAGGACAGATACGCAGTATTTT
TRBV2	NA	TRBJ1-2	CASSYRANYGYTF	TGTGCCAGCAGTTACAGGGCTAACTATGGCTACACCTTC
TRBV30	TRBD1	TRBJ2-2	CAWRGQPTGELFF	TGTGCCTGGAGGGGACAGCCCACCGGGGAGCTGTTTTTT
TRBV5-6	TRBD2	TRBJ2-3	CASSRPAGTSGTADTQYF	TGTGCCAGCAGCCGCCCGGCCGGGACTAGCGGGACGGCGGATACGCAGTATTTT
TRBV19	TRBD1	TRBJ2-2	CASSRPGQGAGELFF	TGTGCCAGTAGTCGTCCGGGACAGGGGGCCGGGGAGCTGTTTTTT
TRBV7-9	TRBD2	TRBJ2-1	CASRTSGRNEQFF	TGTGCCAGCAGGACTAGCGGGAGAAATGAGCAGTTCTTC
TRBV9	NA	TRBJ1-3	CASGGGDSGNTIYF	TGTGCCAGCGGAGGGGGGGACTCTGGAAACACCATATATTTT
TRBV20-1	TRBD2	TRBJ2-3	CSATSVDTQYF	TGCAGTGCCACTAGCGTGGATACGCAGTATTTT
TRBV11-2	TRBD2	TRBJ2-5	CASSLAGGAQETQYF	TGTGCCAGCAGCCTAGCGGGTGGCGCCCAAGAGACCCAGTACTTC
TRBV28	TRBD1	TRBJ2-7	CASSPSLGQKDYEQYF	TGTGCCAGCAGTCCATCACTGGGACAGAAGGACTACGAGCAGTACTTC